Below, 14 T cell receptor beta chains from the same sample are listed, as sequenced in a study of T cell changes during pregnancy in multiple sclerosis. Sequencing was performed with immunoSEQ multiplex PCR; in TCRdb, only in-frame clones are kept and a portion is missing. The table has 58,000 or so clones, about 91% seen once. The sample here was peripheral blood, taken after pregnancy. These receptors were collected from a female donor with multiple sclerosis, enrolled in a pregnancy study.

The genes are TRBV5-6 and TRBJ1-5; no firm D call. V lost 1 base, J lost 6 bases, and 14 bases lay in between. Germline V gives CDR1 SGHDT, CDR2 YYEEEE. The CDR3 totals 15 residues. CDR3 in amino acids: CASSLRVGGTQPQHF. CDR3 in DNA: TGTGCCAGCAGCTTGCGGGTTGGAGGTACTCAGCCCCAGCATTTT.

The CDR3 region has the DNA TGTGCCAGTACAAGAAACTCTGGAAACACCATATATTTT. Translating it yields CASTRNSGNTIYF. The genes are TRBV2 and TRBJ1-3; D is uncertain. Trimming removed 9 bases from V and 0 bases from J, with 9 bases in between. Germline V gives CDR1 SNHLY, CDR2 FYNNEI. This CDR3 comprises 13 residues.

The CDR3 DNA sequence: TGCGCCAGCAGCCAACCGGACAGGGCGAGCGAGCAGTACTTC. Translation: CASSQPDRASEQYF. The chain couples TRBV4-1 to TRBJ2-7; the match to TRBD1 covers 8 bases. Per the germline V gene, CDR1 is MGHRA and CDR2 is YSYEKL. This CDR3 has 14 amino acids. Germline trimming cut 2 bases from V and 6 bases from J; bases unmatched to any gene: 6.

The table lists this clone with a few counts. The J gene is TRBJ1-1, the V gene TRBV30; D is unresolved. V lost 0 bases and J 1 base, leaving 6 bases between the germline ends. This CDR3 has 13 amino acids. CDR1 and CDR2 from the germline V gene are GTSNPN and SVGIG (reference sequence). The CDR3: CAWSVQRNTEAFF. The CDR3 nucleotides read TGTGCCTGGAGTGTACAAAGGAACACTGAAGCTTTCTTT.

CDR3 bases: TGTGCCAGCAGTGCTTGGACAGGCGATACTAGCACAGATACGCAGTATTTT. It codes for CASSAWTGDTSTDTQYF. The chain employs TRBV6-1 and TRBJ2-3, with 7 positions matching TRBD1. The V and J ends lost 4 bases and 0 bases, in that order; junction bases with no gene match: 10. CDR1 is MNHNS and CDR2 is SASEGT in the germline V gene. CDR3 length: 17 amino acids.

This clone was counted between two and nine times. The chain employs TRBV2 and TRBJ1-1; TRBD1 might be the D (5 bases). The germline gives CDR1 SNHLY, CDR2 FYNNEI. CDR3 length: 13 amino acids. The ends were cut back, 3 bases at V and 5 bases at J, with 10 bases in the middle. The CDR3 DNA sequence: TGTGCCAGCAGTGAGGCCAGGGAAACTGAAGCTTTCTTT. Protein product: CASSEARETEAFF.

This sequence joins TRBV9 and TRBJ2-2, with 11 bases identical to TRBD2. CDR3 size: 16 residues. The V gene end was trimmed by 3 bases and the J gene end by 4 bases; junction bases not matched to a gene: 5. Germline CDR1 is SGDLS and CDR2 is YYNGEE. The CDR3 region has the DNA TGTGCCAGCAGCGGGGGGACTAGCGGCCGCACCGGGGAGCTGTTTTTT. Protein: CASSGGTSGRTGELFF.

This clone showed up just once. The gene calls are TRBV7-6 and TRBJ1-5; D is ambiguous. Trimming stripped 1 base from V and 8 bases from J, with 15 bases between. CDR1 and CDR2 (germline): SGHVS, FNYEAQ. This CDR3 has 15 residues. The CDR3 sequence: CASSLGFGSDKPQHF. CDR3 coding DNA: TGTGCCAGCAGCTTAGGGTTTGGCAGTGACAAGCCCCAGCATTTT.

CDR3 DNA: TGTGCCATCAGTGGGAGGAGCGCTATTGAGACCGGGGAGCTGTTTTTT. This sequence encodes CAISGRSAIETGELFF. J is TRBJ2-2 and V is TRBV10-3; D is possibly TRBD2 (5 bases). CDR1 is ENHRY and CDR2 is SYGVKD in the germline V gene. V lost 4 bases to trimming and J lost 5 bases, with 17 bases between them. The CDR3 is made up of 16 amino acids.

This chain connects TRBV9 to TRBJ2-7; unclear D gene. V lost 0 bases and J 0 bases, leaving 7 bases between the germline ends. Germline CDR1 SGDLS, CDR2 YYNGEE. The CDR3 is made up of 14 amino acids. The CDR3 spells CASSVGTASYEQYF. The CDR3 DNA is TGTGCCAGCAGCGTAGGCACAGCCTCCTACGAGCAGTACTTC.

The J gene is TRBJ2-4, the V gene TRBV5-8; D unclear. Trimming pared 2 bases from V and 0 bases from J, leaving 12 bases between. The germline CDR1 and CDR2 sequences are SGHTS and YDEGEE. This CDR3 spans 16 amino acids. DNA of the CDR3: TGTGCCAGCAGCTTCGTGGAGCAGTTAGCCAAAAACATTCAGTACTTC. This encodes CASSFVEQLAKNIQYF.

The CDR3 nucleotides read TGCGCCAGCAGCTTGGTCCCTCGCGAGCAGTACTTC. This encodes CASSLVPREQYF. The rearrangement links TRBV5-1 to TRBJ2-7; unclear D gene. Germline lookup yields CDR1 SGHRS and CDR2 YFSETQ. This CDR3 contains 12 residues. Between the trimmed V and J ends, which lost 0 bases and 6 bases, there was a span of 7 bases.

The chain employs TRBV30 and TRBJ2-7; TRBD1 matches 7 bases. Losses at the gene ends were 4 bases for V and 8 bases for J; bases not matched to a gene: 14. Germline CDR1 reads GTSNPN; CDR2 reads SVGIG (reference sequence). The CDR3 is made up of 14 amino acids. CDR3 region: CAWNARDRVVQQYF. The CDR3 nucleotides read TGTGCCTGGAACGCGCGCGACAGGGTAGTCCAGCAGTACTTC.

The genes are TRBV7-2 and TRBJ1-1; possible D gene TRBD1, 5 bases. Trimming took off 4 bases at V and 9 bases at J, with 12 bases between the two ends. This CDR3 spans 12 amino acids. CDR1 is SGHTA, CDR2 FQGNSA, per germline. The CDR3 spells CASSSTGGKAFF. The DNA of the CDR3 is TGTGCCAGCAGCTCCACCGGGGGTAAAGCTTTCTTT.